A single sample is the source of the 25 T cell receptor beta chains below, sequenced in a study of T cells in Graves' hyperthyroidism and ophthalmopathy. Template material for amplifying TCR beta CDR3 regions consisted of RNA transcripts. Researchers ran a first-round RT-PCR on the TCR CDR3 using the HTBI primer set. TCRdb processed the multiplex PCR reads anew with MiXCR; each CDR3 protein has one entry. Here the sample spans about 400,000 distinct CDR3 sequences, roughly 13% being singletons. The sample taken for sequencing was blood. These receptors all come from a woman between 18 and 29 years old with Graves' hyperthyroidism.

In this sample, this clonotype turned up many times. The V and J genes are TRBV5-1 and TRBJ2-3; 8 bases are shared with TRBD1. This CDR3 region has 15 residues. The germline V gene encodes CDR1 SGHRS and CDR2 YFSETQ. Trimming took 2 bases from V and 2 from J; bases not matched to a gene: 4. The CDR3 loop is CASSFTGQDTDTQYF. The CDR3 nucleotides are TGCGCCAGCAGCTTCACGGGACAGGACACAGATACGCAGTATTTT.

This clonotype was counted a single time. A much bigger clone sits one base away, suggesting this may be a read error. The V and J genes are TRBV6-2 or TRBV6-3 and TRBJ2-1; no definite D call. The CDR3 has 13 amino acids. Germline V gives CDR1 MNHEY, CDR2 SVGEGT. The CDR3 loop reads CTSAVTTWDEQFF. The CDR3 DNA sequence: TGTACCAGCGCGGTCACCACTTGGGATGAGCAGTTCTTC.

This clonotype was seen at least ten times. The chain recombines TRBV28 with TRBJ2-7; maybe TRBD2 (6 bases). CDR1 and CDR2 (germline): MDHEN, SYDVKM. The CDR3 is made up of 13 amino acids. The germline V and J ends were trimmed by 10 bases and 5 bases, with 18 bases remaining between them. CDR3 DNA sequence: TGTGCCACGACGGACCCACCGGGGGACGAGCAGTACTTC. It codes for CATTDPPGDEQYF.

This clonotype came up a few times. The V gene is TRBV18, the J gene TRBJ1-3; D ambiguous. Germline CDR1 KGHSH, CDR2 LQKENI. V lost 4 bases, J lost 4 bases, and 11 bases lay in between. This CDR3 spans 14 amino acids. The CDR3 sequence: CASSLRPIGNTIYF. In nucleotides, the CDR3 is TGTGCCAGCTCACTTCGCCCAATCGGAAACACCATATATTTT.

This clonotype showed up many times. This sequence joins TRBV28 and TRBJ1-2; possibly TRBD1 for D (5 bases). This CDR3 is built from 14 residues. V was cut by 7 bases and J by 4 bases, with 16 bases left in between. Germline V lookup: CDR1 MDHEN, CDR2 SYDVKM. The CDR3: CASNRDLGIYGYTF. CDR3 nucleotide sequence: TGTGCCAGCAACCGGGACTTGGGCATCTATGGCTACACCTTC.

The chain combines TRBV28 with TRBJ1-2; D gene ambiguous. V was shortened by 2 bases and J by 3 bases, with 13 bases between the two germline ends. Germline V gene lookup returns CDR1 MDHEN and CDR2 SYDVKM. The CDR3 contains 15 residues. The CDR3: CASSLRATRHYGYTF. In nucleotides, the CDR3 is TGTGCCAGCAGTTTAAGGGCGACCCGCCACTATGGCTACACCTTC.

The rearrangement joins TRBV7-2 to TRBJ2-3; D not resolved. CDR1 is SGHTA and CDR2 is FQGNSA in the germline V gene. This CDR3 region has 13 residues. The ends were cut back, 4 bases at V and 5 bases at J, with 10 bases in the middle. The CDR3 region has the DNA TGTGCCAGCAGCTCCCTTGAGAGAGATACGCAGTATTTT. The encoded protein is CASSSLERDTQYF. Complete variable domain (other parts from reference TRBV7-2 and TRBJ2-3): GAGVSQSPSNKVTEKGKDVELRCDPISGHTALYWYRQSLGQGLEFLIYFQGNSAPDKSGLPSDRFSAERTGGSVSTLTIQRTQQEDSAVYLCASSSLERDTQYFGPGTRLTVL.

The rearrangement joins TRBV4-3 to TRBJ2-3; 11 bases agree with TRBD1. The V segment lost 0 bases and the J segment 2 bases; nucleotides outside the gene matches: 16. The length of the CDR3 is 21 residues. CDR1 and CDR2 from the germline V gene are LGHNA and YSLEER. The CDR3 is CASSQEIRTGGLASFTDTQYF. Here the CDR3 DNA reads TGCGCCAGCAGCCAAGAGATAAGGACAGGGGGCCTAGCATCTTTCACAGATACGCAGTATTTT.

This clonotype was observed at least ten times. The gene calls are TRBV10-3 and TRBJ1-1; D is uncertain. V was shortened by 0 bases and J by 0 bases, with 8 bases between the two germline ends. Germline V gene lookup returns CDR1 ENHRY and CDR2 SYGVKD. The CDR3 totals 15 residues. The CDR3 nucleotides read TGTGCCATCAGTGAGTCTGAGTTCCTGAACACTGAAGCTTTCTTT. Translation: CAISESEFLNTEAFF.

J is TRBJ2-7 and V is TRBV5-6; no clear D. The V end was cut by 1 base, the J end by 2 bases, with 10 bases between. The CDR3 is made up of 14 amino acids. Germline CDR1 and CDR2: SGHDT and YYEEEE. The CDR3 reads CASSLQLQPYEQYF. The DNA for the CDR3 is TGTGCCAGCAGCTTGCAACTGCAACCCTACGAGCAGTACTTC.

Many counts were recorded for this clonotype. The chain employs TRBV2 and TRBJ1-6; D might be TRBD1 (5 bases). The CDR3 covers 15 residues. V lost 4 bases and J lost 2, with 9 bases in between. Per the germline V gene, CDR1 is SNHLY and CDR2 is FYNNEI. The CDR3 loop reads CASSGGGPYNSPLHF. The CDR3, as DNA: TGTGCCAGCAGTGGGGGCGGTCCCTATAATTCACCCCTCCACTTT.

This clonotype was seen ten or more times. This chain joins TRBV7-9 and TRBJ2-7, with 12 bases identical to TRBD1. V shed 1 base and J 6 bases; nucleotides not matched to a gene: 10. The CDR3 has 17 amino acids. Germline V gene data show CDR1 as SEHNR and CDR2 as FQNEAQ (reference sequence). CDR3 coding DNA: TGTGCCAGCAGCTTAGGGGGGACCGGGACAGGGGGCATCGAGCAGTACTTC. Translated: CASSLGGTGTGGIEQYF.

This clonotype was counted ten times or more. The rearrangement joins TRBV5-6 to TRBJ1-3; D is unclear. This CDR3 region has 16 residues. The germline gives CDR1 SGHDT, CDR2 YYEEEE. V dropped 2 bases and J dropped 0 bases, with 12 bases sitting between them. CDR3 DNA sequence: TGTGCCAGCAGCTTTTCACAGTATTACTCTGGAAACACCATATATTTT. It codes for CASSFSQYYSGNTIYF.

This clonotype was counted ten times or more. V is TRBV7-2 and J is TRBJ2-7; 13 bases match TRBD2. Looked up from germline, CDR1 is SGHTA and CDR2 is FQGNSA. The CDR3 consists of 17 residues. Germline trimming cut 4 bases from V and 7 bases from J; bases unmatched to any gene: 13. For the CDR3, the DNA is TGTGCCAGCAGCTCATTACCGGGACTAGCGGGATTGAGGGAGCAGTACTTC. It yields the protein CASSSLPGLAGLREQYF.

This clonotype was counted at least ten times. This rearrangement joins TRBV7-6 to TRBJ2-7; D might be TRBD1 or TRBD2, each matching 6 bases. The CDR3 has 14 amino acids. Germline V gives CDR1 SGHVS, CDR2 FNYEAQ. The V and J ends lost 0 bases and 5 bases respectively, with 11 bases between them. CDR3 sequence reads: CASSLATGAHEQYF. In DNA form, the CDR3 reads TGTGCCAGCAGCTTAGCAACGGGGGCCCACGAGCAGTACTTC.

The J gene is TRBJ1-4, the V gene TRBV5-1, with D hard to call. From germline, CDR1 is SGHRS and CDR2 YFSETQ. V shed 0 bases and J shed 0 bases, with 12 bases lying between them. The length of the CDR3 is 17 residues. CDR3 bases: TGCGCCAGCAGCTTGGCCAAGATAGGCGCAACTAATGAAAAACTGTTTTTT. It yields the protein CASSLAKIGATNEKLFF. The full variable domain, completed using reference TRBV5-1 and TRBJ1-4, is KAGVTQTPRYLIKTRGQQVTLSCSPISGHRSVSWYQQTPGQGLQFLFEYFSETQRNKGNFPGRFSGRQFSNSRSEMNVSTLELGDSALYLCASSLAKIGATNEKLFFGSGTQLSVL.

This clonotype was seen ten or more times. The J gene is TRBJ2-7, the V gene TRBV30, with 12 bases matching TRBD2. The CDR3 loop spans 17 amino acids. CDR1 is GTSNPN and CDR2 is SVGIG in the germline V gene (reference sequence). J was trimmed by 1 base and V by 6 bases; bases with no gene match: 13. The CDR3: CACWTSGTNRGSYEQYF. The CDR3 DNA reads TGTGCCTGTTGGACTAGCGGGACCAATCGGGGGTCCTACGAGCAGTACTTC. The variable domain in full, with the rest retrieved from reference TRBV30 and TRBJ2-7, is SQTIHQWPATLVQPVGSPLSLECTVEGTSNPNLYWYRQAAGRGLQLLFYSVGIGQISSEVPQNLSASRPQDRQFILSSKKLLLSDSGFYLCACWTSGTNRGSYEQYFGPGTRLTVT.

This clonotype was counted at least ten times. This chain uses TRBV5-1 with TRBJ1-1; no definite D call. Trimming removed 0 bases at V and 2 bases at J, with 11 bases between. The germline CDR1 and CDR2 sequences are SGHRS and YFSETQ. The CDR3 loop spans 15 amino acids. The CDR3 coding sequence is TGCGCCAGCAGCTTGGCTTTCTTCCCAAACACTGAAGCTTTCTTT. Protein: CASSLAFFPNTEAFF.

This clonotype was recorded many times. The rearrangement joins TRBV18 to TRBJ2-3; 8 positions match TRBD2. Germline CDR1 reads KGHSH; CDR2 reads LQKENI. The CDR3 sequence is 17 residues long. V shed 3 bases and J 5 bases; nucleotides not matched to a gene: 13. This chain's CDR3 is CASSPSGAGAIQDTQYF. The CDR3 DNA follows: TGTGCCAGCTCACCGTCTGGAGCGGGAGCAATTCAAGATACGCAGTATTTT.

This clonotype occurred many times. V usage is TRBV9 and J usage is TRBJ2-5, with D hard to call. The CDR3 is 12 residues long. The ends were cut back, 0 bases at V and 7 bases at J, with 7 bases in the middle. CDR1 is SGDLS and CDR2 is YYNGEE in the germline V gene. CDR3 coding DNA: TGTGCCAGCAGCGTAGAATTCGGGACCCAGTACTTC. Its translation is CASSVEFGTQYF.

In its sample, this clonotype was seen many times. The rearrangement links TRBV28 to TRBJ1-5, with D perhaps TRBD1 (5 bases). CDR3 size: 16 residues. Germline lookup yields CDR1 MDHEN and CDR2 SYDVKM. V lost 6 bases and J 3 bases, leaving 18 bases between the germline ends. The CDR3: CASSSRVRGDNQPQHF. The CDR3 DNA follows: TGTGCCAGCAGCTCCCGGGTCCGGGGGGACAATCAGCCCCAGCATTTT. The whole variable domain, remainder taken from reference TRBV28 and TRBJ1-5, is DVKVTQSSRYLVKRTGEKVFLECVQDMDHENMFWYRQDPGLGLRLIYFSYDVKMKEKGDIPEGYSVSREKKERFSLILESASTNQTSMYLCASSSRVRGDNQPQHFGDGTRLSIL.

The gene calls are TRBV9 and TRBJ1-6; D uncertain. This CDR3 contains 16 residues. Germline-derived CDR1 and CDR2 are SGDLS and YYNGEE. Trimming took off 0 bases at V and 7 bases at J, with 14 bases between the two ends. The CDR3 spells CASSVAGSGVNSPLHF. The CDR3 region has the DNA TGTGCCAGCAGCGTAGCTGGGTCCGGGGTGAATTCACCCCTCCACTTT.

On this clonotype itself: This clone may be a read error of a much larger clone one base away. The chain joins TRBV20-1 to TRBJ2-7, with 8 bases matching TRBD2. The germline gives CDR1 DFQATT, CDR2 SNEGSKA (reference sequence). There are 16 residues in the CDR3. This chain's CDR3 is CSASPGVAGISCEQYF. The CDR3 DNA sequence: TGCAGTGCTAGCCCCGGGGTAGCGGGGATCTCCTGCGAGCAGTACTTC.

This clonotype was detected many times. The chain has TRBV19 and TRBJ1-2; D ambiguous. Trimming took off 7 bases at V and 4 bases at J, with 13 bases between the two ends. Germline V gene sequence: CDR1 LNHDA, CDR2 SQIVND (reference sequence). The CDR3 has 13 amino acids. CDR3 sequence: CASKGSHRYGYTF. The CDR3 region has the DNA TGTGCCAGTAAAGGAAGTCATCGCTATGGCTACACCTTC.

This clonotype has a count of ten or more. This chain joins TRBV6-2 or TRBV6-3 and TRBJ1-5; possible D gene TRBD1, 5 bases. This CDR3 region has 15 residues. Germline V CDR1 and CDR2: MNHEY, SVGEGT. Trimming removed 6 bases from V and 0 bases from J, with 12 bases in between. The CDR3 bases are TGTGCCAGCAGACAGGATACCTTTAGCAATCAGCCCCAGCATTTT. Its protein is CASRQDTFSNQPQHF.